These T cell receptor beta chains were read from a single sample in a study of OX40 agonist ivuxolimab in advanced cancers. Some clones are missing from TCRdb's copy, which holds only in-frame ones; the method was immunoSEQ multiplex PCR. The table lists roughly 59,000 clones, over 75% of them singletons. The source was CD4+ or CD8+ T cells sorted from blood, collected in a trial of the OX40 agonist ivuxolimab. The receptors derive from an adult with an advanced solid tumor such as melanoma, head and neck, liver or kidney cancer. Both conserved end residues are part of each CDR3. A D gene is named only where the DNA matches it firmly.

d_call: NA; v_call: TRBV5-1; j_call: TRBJ2-5; cdr3_aa: CASSLGRAELQETQYF; cdr3_nt: TGCGCCAGCAGCTTGGGTCGAGCGGAACTTCAAGAGACCCAGTACTTC
d_call: NA; v_call: TRBV7-2; j_call: TRBJ2-7; cdr3_aa: CASSQDPWRSSEQYF; cdr3_nt: TGTGCCAGCAGCCAGGACCCATGGAGGTCTTCCGAGCAGTACTTC
d_call: NA; v_call: TRBV6-1; j_call: TRBJ1-2; cdr3_aa: CASSERGGYWHGYTF; cdr3_nt: TGTGCCAGCAGTGAAAGGGGCGGGTACTGGCATGGCTACACCTTC
d_call: NA; v_call: TRBV28; j_call: TRBJ1-5; cdr3_aa: CASSRQVYTTAGNQPQHF; cdr3_nt: TGTGCCAGCAGTAGACAGGTCTATACGACCGCGGGCAATCAGCCCCAGCATTTT
d_call: NA; v_call: TRBV28; j_call: TRBJ2-7; cdr3_aa: CASSLKDEQYF; cdr3_nt: TGTGCCAGCAGTTTGAAAGACGAGCAGTACTTC
d_call: NA; v_call: TRBV25-1; j_call: TRBJ2-1; cdr3_aa: CASSESGRAGYSLF; cdr3_nt: TGTGCCAGCAGTGAATCGGGTAGGGCGGGGTATAGCCTCTTC
d_call: TRBD1; v_call: TRBV4-3; j_call: TRBJ1-5; cdr3_aa: CASSQEAYRGGSNQPQHF; cdr3_nt: TGCGCCAGCAGCCAAGAGGCGTACAGGGGTGGGAGCAATCAGCCCCAGCATTTT
d_call: TRBD1; v_call: TRBV18; j_call: TRBJ1-2; cdr3_aa: CASSPGTGDYGYTF; cdr3_nt: TGTGCCAGCTCCCCCGGGACAGGGGACTATGGCTACACCTTC
d_call: TRBD1; v_call: TRBV6-5; j_call: TRBJ1-1; cdr3_aa: CASSYSGQERTTEAFF; cdr3_nt: TGTGCCAGCAGTTACTCGGGACAGGAAAGGACCACTGAAGCTTTCTTT
d_call: TRBD1; v_call: TRBV27; j_call: TRBJ1-1; cdr3_aa: CASSLYRGLSEAFF; cdr3_nt: TGTGCCAGCAGTTTATACAGGGGGCTCTCTGAAGCTTTCTTT